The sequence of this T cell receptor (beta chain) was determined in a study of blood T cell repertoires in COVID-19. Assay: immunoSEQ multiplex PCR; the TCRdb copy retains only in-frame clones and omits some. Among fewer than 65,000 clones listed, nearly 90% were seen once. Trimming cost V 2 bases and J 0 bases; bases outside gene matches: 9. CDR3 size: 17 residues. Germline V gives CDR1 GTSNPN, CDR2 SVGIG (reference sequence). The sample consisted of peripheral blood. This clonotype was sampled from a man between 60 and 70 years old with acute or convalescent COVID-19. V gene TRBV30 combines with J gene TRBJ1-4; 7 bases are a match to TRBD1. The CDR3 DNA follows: TGTGCCTGGAGTAGCCGATCGGGGACAGCAACTAATGAAAAACTGTTTTTT. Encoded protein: CAWSSRSGTATNEKLFF.